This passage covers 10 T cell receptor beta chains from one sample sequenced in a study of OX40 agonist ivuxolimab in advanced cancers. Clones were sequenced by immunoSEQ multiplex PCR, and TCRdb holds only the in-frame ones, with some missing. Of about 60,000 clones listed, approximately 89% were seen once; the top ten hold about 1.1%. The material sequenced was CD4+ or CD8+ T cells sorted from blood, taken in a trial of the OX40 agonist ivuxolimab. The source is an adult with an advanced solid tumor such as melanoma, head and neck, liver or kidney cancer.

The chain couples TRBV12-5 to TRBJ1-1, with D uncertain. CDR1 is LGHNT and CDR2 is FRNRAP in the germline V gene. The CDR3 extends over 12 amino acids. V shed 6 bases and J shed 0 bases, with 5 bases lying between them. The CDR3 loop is CASGLMNTEAFF. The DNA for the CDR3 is TGTGCTAGTGGCCTGATGAACACTGAAGCTTTCTTT.

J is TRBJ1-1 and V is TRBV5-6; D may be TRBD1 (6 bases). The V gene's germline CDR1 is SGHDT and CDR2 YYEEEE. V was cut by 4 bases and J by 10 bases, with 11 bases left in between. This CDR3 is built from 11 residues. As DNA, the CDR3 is TGTGCCAGCAGCACAGGGCATTTAGCTTTCTTT. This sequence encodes CASSTGHLAFF.

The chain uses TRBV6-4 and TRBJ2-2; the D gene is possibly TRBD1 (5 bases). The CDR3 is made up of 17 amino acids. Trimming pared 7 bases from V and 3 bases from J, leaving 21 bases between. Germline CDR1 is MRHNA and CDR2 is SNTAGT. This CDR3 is CASISRGSAVHTGELFF. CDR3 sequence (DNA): TGTGCCAGCATCAGTAGGGGATCGGCGGTCCACACCGGGGAGCTGTTTTTT.

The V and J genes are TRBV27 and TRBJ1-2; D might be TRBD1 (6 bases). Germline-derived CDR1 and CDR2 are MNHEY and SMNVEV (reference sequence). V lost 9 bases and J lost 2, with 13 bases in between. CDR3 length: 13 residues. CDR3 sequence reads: CASKDRSNYGYTF. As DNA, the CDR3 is TGTGCCAGTAAGGACAGATCCAACTATGGCTACACCTTC.

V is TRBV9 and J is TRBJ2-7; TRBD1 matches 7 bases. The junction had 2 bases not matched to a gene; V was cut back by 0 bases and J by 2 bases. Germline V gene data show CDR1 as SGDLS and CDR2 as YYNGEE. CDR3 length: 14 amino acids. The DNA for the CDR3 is TGTGCCAGCAGCGTAGCCGGGACAGCCTACGAGCAGTACTTC. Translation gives CASSVAGTAYEQYF. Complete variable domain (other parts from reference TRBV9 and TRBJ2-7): DSGVTQTPKHLITATGQRVTLRCSPRSGDLSVYWYQQSLDQGLQFLIQYYNGEERAKGNILERFSAQQFPDLHSELNLSSLELGDSALYFCASSVAGTAYEQYFGPGTRLTVT.

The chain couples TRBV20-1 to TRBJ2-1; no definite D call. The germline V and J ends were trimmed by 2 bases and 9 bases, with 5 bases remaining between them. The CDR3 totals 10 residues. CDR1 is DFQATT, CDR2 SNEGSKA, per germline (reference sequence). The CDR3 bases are TGCAGTGCTAGATGGAGTGAGCAGTTCTTC. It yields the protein CSARWSEQFF.

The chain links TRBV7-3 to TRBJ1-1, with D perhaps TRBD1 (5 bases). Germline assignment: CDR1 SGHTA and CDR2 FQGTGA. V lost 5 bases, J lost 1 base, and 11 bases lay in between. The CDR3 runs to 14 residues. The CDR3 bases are TGTGCCAGCAGCCTCGACAGCTCGAACACTGAAGCTTTCTTT. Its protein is CASSLDSSNTEAFF.

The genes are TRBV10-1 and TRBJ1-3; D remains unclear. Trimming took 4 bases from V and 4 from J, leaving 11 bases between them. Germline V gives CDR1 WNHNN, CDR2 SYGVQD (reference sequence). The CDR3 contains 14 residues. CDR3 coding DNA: TGCGCCAGCAGTGCGGGAAGGACGGGAAACACCATATATTTT. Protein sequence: CASSAGRTGNTIYF.

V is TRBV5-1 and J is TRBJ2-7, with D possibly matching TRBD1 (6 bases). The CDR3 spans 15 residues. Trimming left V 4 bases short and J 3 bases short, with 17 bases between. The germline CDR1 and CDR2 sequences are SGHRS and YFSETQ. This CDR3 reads CASSRRPGADYEQYF. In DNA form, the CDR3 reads TGCGCCAGCAGCCGTCGGCCAGGGGCGGACTACGAGCAGTACTTC. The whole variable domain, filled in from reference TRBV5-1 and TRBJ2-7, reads KAGVTQTPRYLIKTRGQQVTLSCSPISGHRSVSWYQQTPGQGLQFLFEYFSETQRNKGNFPGRFSGRQFSNSRSEMNVSTLELGDSALYLCASSRRPGADYEQYFGPGTRLTVT.

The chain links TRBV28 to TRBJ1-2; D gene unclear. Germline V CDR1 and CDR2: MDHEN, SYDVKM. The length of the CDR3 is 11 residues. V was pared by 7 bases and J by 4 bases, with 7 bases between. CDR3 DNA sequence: TGTGCCAGCATCGGATTCTATGGCTACACCTTC. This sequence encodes CASIGFYGYTF.